This T cell receptor beta chain was sequenced during a study of cytotoxic CD8 clonotypes in ibrutinib-treated CLL. Points from the study as a whole: Measured clonality at baseline was greater than in age-matched healthy donors and tracked with circulating CD8+ T-cell counts. Clonality went higher at ibrutinib response and then dropped back toward baseline at progression.

As to this clone: Its antigen is unknown.

The table came from immunoSEQ multiplex PCR; TCRdb's copy has only in-frame clones and leaves some out. In the table there are about 130,000 clones, 70% to 80% of which are singletons. Germline CDR1 SGHNT, CDR2 YYREEE (reference sequence). There are 16 residues in the CDR3. The V and J ends lost 4 bases and 2 bases, in that order; junction bases with no gene match: 6. The chain recombines TRBV5-4 with TRBJ2-2; 9 bases agree with TRBD1. Here the sequenced sample was PBMCs, taken after 12 months of ibrutinib treatment. The source is a human donor with chronic lymphocytic leukemia. The CDR3 nucleotides are TGTGCCAGCAGCCAAGCGACAGGGGGAAACACCGGGGAGCTGTTTTTT. This translates into CASSQATGGNTGELFF.